This T cell receptor beta chain was identified during a study of blood T cell repertoires in COVID-19. Looking at the study overall: Researchers got acute and convalescent COVID-19 samples from the United States, Italy and Spain. Sources were T cells, B-cell-depleted T cells, or PBMCs; the material itself was cDNA or gDNA.

V shed 5 bases and J 5 bases; nucleotides not matched to a gene: 17. The germline gives CDR1 SQVTM, CDR2 ANQGSEA. The CDR3 is 16 residues long. Under the authors' procedure: Reference gene primer amplification gave estimated nucleated cell counts. The data were produced by immunoSEQ multiplex PCR, yet TCRdb's version contains in-frame clones alone and is incomplete. V, J and clone size are taken as reported in that table, and D and trimming were inferred from the DNA itself. Seen here are 90,000 to 130,000 clones, less than 85% observed once, and the top ten hold about 3.7%. What was sequenced was peripheral blood. The sequence derives from a woman over 75 with acute or convalescent COVID-19. V gene TRBV29-1 combines with J gene TRBJ1-2; the match to TRBD1 covers 7 bases. The CDR3 spells CSVSRVGGAGIYGYTF. For the CDR3, the DNA is TGCAGCGTTTCGAGAGTAGGGGGCGCAGGCATATATGGCTACACCTTC.